The clone carrying this TCR beta chain has ten or more counts. Its antigen remains unknown. This CDR3 region has 18 residues. Germline assignment: CDR1 SGHTA and CDR2 FQGNSA. Trimming removed 4 bases from V and 10 bases from J, with 28 bases in between. Time point denoted: patch test 3, about 24 weeks after DPC sensitization. Regarding treatment: therapeutic diphenylcyclopropenone sensitization with weekly scalp DPC. TCRdb itself ran the RACE reads through MiXCR, one entry per CDR3 protein. The sample has approximately 30,000 distinct CDR3 sequences; about 5% are singletons. The data originate from a study of human T cells and chemical hapten exposure. Study outcomes and limitations: Healthy people's immune response may differ from that of the donors, who had alopecia.

The input for sequencing was whole blood, taken in connection with sensitization to the hapten diphenylcyclopropenone (DPC). The clonotype originates from a man aged 25-45 years with alopecia areata. Some clones in this sample may be carry-over from other donors' samples. The chain employs TRBV7-2 and TRBJ2-2; maybe TRBD1 (6 bases). CDR3 residues: CASSSRGPGDTGELELFF. The CDR3 bases are TGTGCCAGCAGCTCGCGAGGGCCAGGGGACACCGGGGAGCTGGAGCTGTTTTTT. Using reference TRBV7-2 and TRBJ2-2 for the parts outside the CDR3, the full variable domain is GAGVSQSPSNKVTEKGKDVELRCDPISGHTALYWYRQSLGQGLEFLIYFQGNSAPDKSGLPSDRFSAERTGGSVSTLTIQRTQQEDSAVYLCASSSRGPGDTGELELFFGEGSRLTVL.